This T cell receptor beta chain was obtained from a study of T cells in Graves' hyperthyroidism and ophthalmopathy. Study findings and constraints: Blood held most thyroid clonotypes expanded above 0.001 frequency.

Researchers took RNA transcripts and amplified the TCR beta CDR3 regions from them. The HTBI set primed first-round TCR CDR3 RT-PCR. TCRdb redid the calling of the multiplex PCR reads with MiXCR, one entry per CDR3 protein. Of about 480,000 distinct CDR3 sequences in the sample, 22% were seen once. Exclusion criteria comprised uncontrolled infection, other autoimmune disease, pregnancy or lactation. PBMCs were derived from approximately 10 ml fresh peripheral blood. The CDR3 has 16 amino acids. With 3 bases clipped from V and 7 bases from J, the junction kept 11 bases outside the gene matches. The germline V gene has CDR1 KGHSH and CDR2 LQKENI. This clonotype came up a few times. The antigen remains undetermined.

The sample comprised blood. V gene TRBV18 combines with J gene TRBJ2-1, with 8 bases matching TRBD2. This TCR derives from a woman in her 70s with Graves' ophthalmopathy. In DNA, the CDR3 is TGTGCCAGCTCACCGCCGGGACTAGTGGGAGGTAATGAGCAGTTCTTC. Translation: CASSPPGLVGGNEQFF.